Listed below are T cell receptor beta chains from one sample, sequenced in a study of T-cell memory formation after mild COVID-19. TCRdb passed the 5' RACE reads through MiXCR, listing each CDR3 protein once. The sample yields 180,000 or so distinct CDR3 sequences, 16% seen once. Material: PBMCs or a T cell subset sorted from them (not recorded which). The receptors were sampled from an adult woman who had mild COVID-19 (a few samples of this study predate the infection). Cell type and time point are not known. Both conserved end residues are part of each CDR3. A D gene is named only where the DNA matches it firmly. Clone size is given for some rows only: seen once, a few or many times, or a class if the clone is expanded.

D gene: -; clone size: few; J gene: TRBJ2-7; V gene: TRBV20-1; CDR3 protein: CSARVGHQQYF; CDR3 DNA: TGCAGTGCTAGAGTGGGACACCAGCAGTACTTC
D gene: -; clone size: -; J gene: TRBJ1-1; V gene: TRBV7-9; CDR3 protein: CASSLMVGADTEAFF; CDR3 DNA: TGTGCCAGCAGCTTAATGGTTGGAGCAGACACTGAAGCTTTCTTT
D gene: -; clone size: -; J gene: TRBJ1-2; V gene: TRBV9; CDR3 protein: CASSGGHSYGYTF; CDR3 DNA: TGTGCCAGCAGCGGAGGGCACAGCTATGGCTACACCTTC
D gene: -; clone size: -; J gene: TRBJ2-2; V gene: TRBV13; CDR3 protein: CASSLGRVFGELFF; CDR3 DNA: TGTGCCAGCAGCTTAGGCCGTGTGTTCGGGGAGCTGTTTTTT
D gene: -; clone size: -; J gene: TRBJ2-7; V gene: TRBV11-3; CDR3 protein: CASSFQGTTSYEQYF; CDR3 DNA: TGTGCCAGCAGCTTTCAGGGGACCACCTCTTACGAGCAGTACTTC
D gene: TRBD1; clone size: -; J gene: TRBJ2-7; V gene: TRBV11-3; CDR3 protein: CASSFMGTGISYEQYF; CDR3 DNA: TGTGCCAGCAGCTTTATGGGGACAGGAATCTCCTACGAGCAGTACTTC
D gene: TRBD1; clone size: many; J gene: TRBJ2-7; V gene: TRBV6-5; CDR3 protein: CASSQQGAYEQYF; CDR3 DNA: TGTGCCAGCAGTCAACAGGGGGCCTACGAGCAGTACTTC
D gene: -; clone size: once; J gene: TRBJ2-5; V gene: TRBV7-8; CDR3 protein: CASSFEGWGETQYF; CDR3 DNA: TGTGCCAGCAGCTTCGAGGGGTGGGGGGAGACCCAGTACTTC
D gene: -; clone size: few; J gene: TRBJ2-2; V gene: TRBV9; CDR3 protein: CASSVRGNTGELFF; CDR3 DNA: TGTGCCAGCAGCGTTAGGGGGAACACCGGGGAGCTGTTTTTT
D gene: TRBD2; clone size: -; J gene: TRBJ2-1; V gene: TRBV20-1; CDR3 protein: CSARGLAGGGTQFF; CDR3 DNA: TGCAGTGCCCGGGGACTAGCGGGAGGAGGGACGCAGTTCTTC
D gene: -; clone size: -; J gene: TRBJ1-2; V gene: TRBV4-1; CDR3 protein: CASTYNRDLGGGGYTF; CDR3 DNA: TGCGCCAGCACCTACAATCGGGACCTCGGGGGTGGGGGCTACACCTTC
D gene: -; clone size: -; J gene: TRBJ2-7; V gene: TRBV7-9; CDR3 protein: CASSFGTTLMGYEQYF; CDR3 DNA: TGTGCCAGCAGCTTTGGGACAACCCTGATGGGCTACGAGCAGTACTTC
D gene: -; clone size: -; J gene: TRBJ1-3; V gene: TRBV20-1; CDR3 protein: CSASPSSGNTIYF; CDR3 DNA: TGCAGTGCATCACCGAGCTCTGGAAACACCATATATTTT
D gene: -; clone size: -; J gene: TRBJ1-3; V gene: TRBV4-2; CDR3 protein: CASSQDQDSGRNTIYF; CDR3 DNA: TGTGCCAGCAGCCAAGACCAGGACAGTGGGCGAAACACCATATATTTT
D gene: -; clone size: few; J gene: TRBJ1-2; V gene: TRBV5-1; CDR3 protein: CASSPDGGRGYTF; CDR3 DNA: TGCGCCAGCAGCCCGGATGGGGGCAGAGGCTACACCTTC
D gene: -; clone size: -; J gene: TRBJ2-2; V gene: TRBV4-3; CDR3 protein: CASSQSRGRNTGELFF; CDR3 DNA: TGCGCCAGCAGCCAAAGCAGGGGCCGGAACACCGGGGAGCTGTTTTTT
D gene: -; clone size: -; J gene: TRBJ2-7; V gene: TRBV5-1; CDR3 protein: CASSATNVYEQYF; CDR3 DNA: TGCGCCAGCAGCGCGACAAATGTCTACGAGCAGTACTTC
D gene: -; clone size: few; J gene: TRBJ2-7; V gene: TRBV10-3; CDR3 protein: CATGVADEQYF; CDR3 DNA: TGTGCCACCGGGGTAGCGGACGAGCAGTACTTC
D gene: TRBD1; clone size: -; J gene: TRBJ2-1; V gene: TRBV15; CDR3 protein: CATRRTGPWNEQFF; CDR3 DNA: TGTGCCACCAGGAGGACAGGGCCGTGGAATGAGCAGTTCTTC
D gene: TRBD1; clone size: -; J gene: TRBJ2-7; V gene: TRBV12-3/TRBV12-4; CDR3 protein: CASSSCARTGYYCYEQYF; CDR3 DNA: TGTGCCAGCAGTTCCTGCGCGAGGACAGGCTATTATTGCTACGAGCAGTACTTC
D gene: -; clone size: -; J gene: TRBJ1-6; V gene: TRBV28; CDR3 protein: CASNSKGENSPLHF; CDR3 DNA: TGTGCCAGCAATAGCAAGGGTGAGAATTCACCCCTCCACTTT
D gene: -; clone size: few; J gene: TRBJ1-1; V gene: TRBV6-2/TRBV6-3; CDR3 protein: CASISERNTEAFF; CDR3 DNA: TGTGCCAGCATTTCGGAAAGGAACACTGAAGCTTTCTTT
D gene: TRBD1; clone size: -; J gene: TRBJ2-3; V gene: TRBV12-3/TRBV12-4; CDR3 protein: CASSLSSGTGGFVGRRSRADTQYF; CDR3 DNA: TGTGCCAGCAGCTTGAGTTCCGGGACAGGGGGCTTTGTGGGACGGCGCTCGCGCGCGGATACGCAGTATTTT
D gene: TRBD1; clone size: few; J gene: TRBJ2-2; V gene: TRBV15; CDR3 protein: CATSRGTGDTGELFF; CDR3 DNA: TGTGCCACCAGCAGAGGGACAGGGGACACCGGGGAGCTGTTTTTT
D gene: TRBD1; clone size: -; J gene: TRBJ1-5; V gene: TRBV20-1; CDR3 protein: CSVAGQGRIDNQPQHF; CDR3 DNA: TGCAGTGTTGCAGGACAGGGACGGATTGACAATCAGCCCCAGCATTTT
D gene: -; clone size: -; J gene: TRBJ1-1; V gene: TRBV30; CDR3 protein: CAWAAGGKRAEAFF; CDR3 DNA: TGTGCCTGGGCCGCGGGAGGGAAGAGAGCTGAAGCTTTCTTT
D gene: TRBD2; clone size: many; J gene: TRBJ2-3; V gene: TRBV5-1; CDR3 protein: CASSQLAGGADTQYF; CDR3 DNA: TGCGCCAGCAGCCAACTAGCGGGAGGCGCAGATACGCAGTATTTT
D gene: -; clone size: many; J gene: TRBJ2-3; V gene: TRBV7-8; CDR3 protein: CASSFYDGGTDTQYF; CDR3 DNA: TGTGCCAGCAGCTTTTACGACGGTGGCACAGATACGCAGTATTTT
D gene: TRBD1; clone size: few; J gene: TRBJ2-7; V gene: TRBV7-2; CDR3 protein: CASSFFPAGTGLLYEQYF; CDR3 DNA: TGTGCCAGCAGCTTTTTCCCTGCCGGGACAGGGCTTCTCTACGAGCAGTACTTC
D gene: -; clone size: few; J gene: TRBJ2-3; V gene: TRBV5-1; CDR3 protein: CASSSRQAGGTDTQYF; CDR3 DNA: TGCGCCAGCAGCTCCCGACAGGCTGGGGGCACAGATACGCAGTATTTT
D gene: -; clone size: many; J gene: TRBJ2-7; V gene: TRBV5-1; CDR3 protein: CASSLSGAYEQYF; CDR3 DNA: TGCGCCAGCAGCTTGTCCGGGGCCTACGAGCAGTACTTC
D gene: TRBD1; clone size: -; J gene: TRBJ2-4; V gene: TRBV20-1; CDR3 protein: CSARNATGAFTRGIQYF; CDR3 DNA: TGCAGTGCTAGAAATGCCACAGGGGCATTTACTCGGGGCATTCAGTACTTC
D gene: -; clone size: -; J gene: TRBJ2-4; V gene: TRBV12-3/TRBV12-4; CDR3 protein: CASRRDDIQYF; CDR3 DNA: TGTGCCAGCAGACGGGACGACATTCAGTACTTC
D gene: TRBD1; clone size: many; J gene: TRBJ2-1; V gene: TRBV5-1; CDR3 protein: CASSLGQGSYNEQFF; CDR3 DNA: TGTGCCAGCAGCCTCGGACAGGGCTCCTACAATGAGCAGTTCTTC
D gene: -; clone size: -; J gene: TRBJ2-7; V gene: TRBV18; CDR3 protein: CASSSPVTGTGTSTGEQYF; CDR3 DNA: TGTGCCAGCTCATCGCCAGTTACTGGAACCGGGACCTCAACGGGGGAGCAGTACTTC
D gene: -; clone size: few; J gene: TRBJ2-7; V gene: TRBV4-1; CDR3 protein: CASSPRGVPSYEQYF; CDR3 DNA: TGCGCCAGCAGCCCCAGGGGGGTCCCCTCCTACGAGCAGTACTTC
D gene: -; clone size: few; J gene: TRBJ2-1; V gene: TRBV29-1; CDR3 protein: CSARQGGSYNEQFF; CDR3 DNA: TGCAGCGCCCGACAGGGAGGGTCCTACAATGAGCAGTTCTTC
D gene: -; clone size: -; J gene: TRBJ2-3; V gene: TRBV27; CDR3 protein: CASNQAGRGRTDTQYF; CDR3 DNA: TGTGCCAGCAACCAGGCGGGGCGGGGTCGCACAGATACGCAGTATTTT
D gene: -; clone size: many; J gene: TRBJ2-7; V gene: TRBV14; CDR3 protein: CASSQVLGGAYEQYF; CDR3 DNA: TGTGCCAGCAGCCAAGTCCTAGGGGGGGCCTACGAGCAGTACTTC